This T cell receptor beta chain originates from a study of cytomegalovirus exposure and HLA in healthy donors. Study-wide context: Inside one of the first data releases sat 75 million to 100 million unique TCRs taken from HLA-typed donors.

Vbeta (60) and Jbeta (13) primers were used in the PCR. Sequencing used immunoSEQ multiplex PCR; TCRdb keeps in-frame clones, though not all of them. Altogether under 200,000 clones are present, around 80% being singletons, with the ten largest covering about 4.4%. V lost 2 bases to trimming and J lost 2 bases; unmatched junction nucleotides: 1. In germline, CDR1 is MNHNS, CDR2 SASEGT. This CDR3 region has 15 residues. The origin of this receptor is a woman between 45 and 60 years old in good health and CMV-seropositive. The chain has TRBV6-1 and TRBJ2-5; TRBD2 aligns across 11 bases. The specimen sequenced was PBMCs. The CDR3 nucleotides are TGTGCCAGCAGTGAATTAGCGGGGGGGCAAGAGACCCAGTACTTC. Its translation: CASSELAGGQETQYF.